Shown below are 19 T cell receptor beta chains from a single sample sequenced in a study of T cell responses to AZD1222 COVID-19 vaccine. Clones were read by immunoSEQ multiplex PCR, and TCRdb kept only the in-frame ones, dropping some. The table shows about 140,000 clones, with approximately 91% occurring only once. This material consisted of peripheral blood, taken 28 days after the second AZD1222 dose. The receptors here all came from an adult who received the AZD1222 COVID-19 vaccine.

The chain couples TRBV12-3 or TRBV12-4 to TRBJ2-3; 8 bases fit TRBD2. This CDR3 region has 13 residues. V was clipped by 8 bases and J by 4 bases; unmatched bases: 5. The CDR3 sequence is CASGGGFPDTQYF. CDR3 coding DNA: TGTGCCAGCGGCGGGGGGTTCCCAGATACGCAGTATTTT.

This clone appeared a single time. The chain is built from TRBV28 and TRBJ2-7; 12 bases line up with TRBD1. Germline CDR1 reads MDHEN; CDR2 reads SYDVKM. The CDR3 spans 22 residues. V lost 5 bases, J lost 5 bases, and 28 bases stayed unmatched. CDR3 in amino acids: CASSPTLGQGAFVSSLIDEQYF. CDR3 coding DNA: TGTGCCAGCAGTCCAACTTTGGGACAGGGGGCTTTCGTGTCTAGCTTAATAGACGAGCAGTACTTC. The full variable domain, rest sourced from reference TRBV28 and TRBJ2-7, is DVKVTQSSRYLVKRTGEKVFLECVQDMDHENMFWYRQDPGLGLRLIYFSYDVKMKEKGDIPEGYSVSREKKERFSLILESASTNQTSMYLCASSPTLGQGAFVSSLIDEQYFGPGTRLTVT.

CDR3 amino acids: CASSLGQGAGNQPQHF. DNA for the CDR3: TGTGCCAGCAGCCTGGGACAGGGGGCGGGAAATCAGCCCCAGCATTTT. V gene TRBV27 combines with J gene TRBJ1-5; TRBD1 matches at 12 bases. CDR1 MNHEY and CDR2 SMNVEV come from the germline V gene (reference sequence). The length of the CDR3 is 16 residues. The J segment lost 4 bases and the V segment lost 6 bases, leaving 7 bases of the junction unmatched.

The V gene is TRBV5-1, the J gene TRBJ2-1; 8 bases are shared with TRBD1. Trimming cost V 0 bases and J 7 bases; bases outside gene matches: 9. Germline-derived CDR1 and CDR2 are SGHRS and YFSETQ. There are 16 residues in the CDR3. In nucleotides, the CDR3 is TGCGCCAGCAGCTTGGGAGGGACAGGACGAGTAAATGAGCAGTTCTTC. Protein sequence: CASSLGGTGRVNEQFF.

The chain links TRBV2 to TRBJ1-1; D is uncertain. V was pared by 7 bases and J by 0 bases, with 12 bases between. This CDR3 is built from 14 residues. The V gene's germline CDR1 is SNHLY and CDR2 FYNNEI. CDR3 coding DNA: TGTGCCAGCACTCCGCTCGTGGTGAACACTGAAGCTTTCTTT. It encodes CASTPLVVNTEAFF. Looking up the rest from reference TRBV2 and TRBJ1-1 gives the full variable domain: EPEVTQTPSHQVTQMGQEVILRCVPISNHLYFYWYRQILGQKVEFLVSFYNNEISEKSEIFDDQFSVERPDGSNFTLKIRSTKLEDSAMYFCASTPLVVNTEAFFGQGTRLTVV.

This clone was counted between two and nine times. The chain combines TRBV7-9 with TRBJ2-7; D is perhaps TRBD2 (5 bases). This CDR3 comprises 13 residues. V gave up 5 bases and J gave up 4 bases, with 12 bases separating them. Germline assignment: CDR1 SEHNR and CDR2 FQNEAQ (reference sequence). The CDR3 region is CASSPEGRYEQYF. CDR3 bases: TGTGCCAGCAGCCCCGAGGGTCGGTACGAGCAGTACTTC. Using reference TRBV7-9 and TRBJ2-7 for the parts outside the CDR3, the full variable domain is DTGVSQNPRHKITKRGQNVTFRCDPISEHNRLYWYRQTLGQGPEFLTYFQNEAQLEKSRLLSDRFSAERPKGSFSTLEIQRTEQGDSAMYLCASSPEGRYEQYFGPGTRLTVT.

V and J are TRBV6-5 and TRBJ1-2; possible D gene TRBD1, 5 bases. Germline-derived CDR1 and CDR2 are MNHEY and SVGAGI. V lost 2 bases and J 6 bases, leaving 13 bases between the germline ends. This CDR3 region has 14 residues. The CDR3 sequence is CASSYRGPVDGYTF. The CDR3 DNA reads TGTGCCAGCAGTTACCGGGGACCGGTCGATGGCTACACCTTC.

The chain carries TRBV9 and TRBJ2-1, with 7 positions matching TRBD2. This CDR3 is 15 amino acids long. Germline assignment: CDR1 SGDLS and CDR2 YYNGEE. V lost 4 bases, J lost 9 bases, and 13 bases stayed unmatched. CDR3 residues: CASSRTPGTIGEQFF. As DNA, the CDR3 is TGTGCCAGCAGCAGAACTCCGGGGACTATCGGTGAGCAGTTCTTC.

The chain carries TRBV28 and TRBJ1-2; 8 bases fit TRBD1. Per the germline V gene, CDR1 is MDHEN and CDR2 is SYDVKM. This CDR3 contains 14 residues. J lost 4 bases, V lost 7 bases, and 8 bases had no gene match. In DNA, the CDR3 is TGTGCCAGCAAGGGCCTTGGACAGGGCTATGGCTACACCTTC. Residues: CASKGLGQGYGYTF.

This chain connects TRBV6-5 to TRBJ2-1, with a tentative D call TRBD2 (6 bases). The V gene's germline CDR1 is MNHEY and CDR2 SVGAGI. CDR3 length: 14 residues. Trimming removed 2 bases from V and 6 bases from J, with 11 bases in between. The chain's CDR3 is CASSYGAGGNEQFF. The CDR3 DNA follows: TGTGCCAGCAGTTACGGGGCCGGGGGCAATGAGCAGTTCTTC.

This clone came up a few times. The gene calls are TRBV21-1 and TRBJ1-5; the table calls TRBD1, which could not be checked here. TRBV21-1 constitutes a pseudogene. The CDR3 spans 14 residues. CDR3 nucleotide sequence: TGTGCCAACCCGGACAGGGAAGGCAATCAGCCCCAGCATTTT. It translates to CANPDREGNQPQHF.

The J gene is TRBJ1-1, the V gene TRBV27; D gene unclear. Trimming took 2 bases from V and 8 from J, leaving 12 bases between them. Germline loops: CDR1 MNHEY, CDR2 SMNVEV (reference sequence). The CDR3 totals 13 residues. The CDR3 loop reads CASSLREKWEAFF. Written as DNA, the CDR3 is TGTGCCAGCAGTTTAAGGGAAAAGTGGGAAGCTTTCTTT.

This clone was counted once. The chain couples TRBV28 to TRBJ1-2; D might be TRBD1 (6 bases). The V end lost 10 bases, the J end lost 4 bases, and 19 bases lay between the germline ends. This CDR3 region has 14 residues. Looked up from germline, CDR1 is MDHEN and CDR2 is SYDVKM. The CDR3 loop is CATARTDPSYGYTF. CDR3 coding DNA: TGTGCCACCGCCAGGACAGACCCCTCCTATGGCTACACCTTC.

The rearrangement links TRBV12-5 to TRBJ1-1, with no clear D. Trimming took 4 bases from V and 7 from J, leaving 10 bases between them. Germline lookup yields CDR1 LGHNT and CDR2 FRNRAP. The CDR3 is made up of 12 amino acids. In DNA form, the CDR3 reads TGTGCTAGTGGTTCGCAAATCGGTGAAGCTTTCTTT. Its translation: CASGSQIGEAFF.

J is TRBJ2-7 and V is TRBV18, with D unclear. The CDR3 runs 12 residues. CDR1 and CDR2 (germline): KGHSH, LQKENI. Trimming cost V 3 bases and J 1 base, with 4 bases left between them. CDR3 protein: CASSPGSYEQYF. The DNA of the CDR3 is TGTGCCAGCTCACCGGGATCCTACGAGCAGTACTTC.

This rearrangement joins TRBV25-1 to TRBJ2-3; D ambiguous. This CDR3 has 13 amino acids. Trimming removed 0 bases from V and 1 base from J, with 2 bases in between. Germline CDR1 and CDR2: MGHDK and SYGVNS. The CDR3 protein is CASSEYGTDTQYF. The CDR3 DNA reads as TGTGCCAGCAGTGAATATGGCACAGATACGCAGTATTTT. The whole variable domain, remainder taken from reference TRBV25-1 and TRBJ2-3, is EADIYQTPRYLVIGTGKKITLECSQTMGHDKMYWYQQDPGMELHLIHYSYGVNSTEKGDLSSESTVSRIRTEHFPLTLESARPSHTSQYLCASSEYGTDTQYFGPGTRLTVL.

The chain is built from TRBV6-5 and TRBJ2-3; 9 bases match TRBD1. J lost 10 bases, V lost 7 bases, and 15 bases had no gene match. Germline CDR1 MNHEY, CDR2 SVGAGI. This CDR3 spans 15 amino acids. CDR3 sequence: CASTTPGQGRKAQYF. The CDR3 nucleotides are TGTGCCAGCACTACCCCGGGACAGGGTAGAAAAGCGCAGTATTTT.

The sample holds one count of this clone. The chain links TRBV6-5 to TRBJ2-7; 8 nucleotides align to TRBD2. The CDR3 extends over 15 amino acids. V gave up 8 bases and J gave up 2 bases; unmatched junction bases: 11. Germline V gene sequence: CDR1 MNHEY, CDR2 SVGAGI. CDR3 sequence reads: CASSNGGGHAYEQYF. CDR3 in DNA: TGTGCCAGCTCCAACGGCGGGGGGCACGCCTACGAGCAGTACTTC.

The chain links TRBV9 to TRBJ2-1; D remains ambiguous. This CDR3 contains 16 residues. Germline V lookup: CDR1 SGDLS, CDR2 YYNGEE. V shed 4 bases and J shed 0 bases, with 14 bases lying between them. The CDR3 DNA reads as TGTGCCAGCAGCTCCTCACTATCGAGCTCCTACAATGAGCAGTTCTTC. Residues: CASSSSLSSSYNEQFF.